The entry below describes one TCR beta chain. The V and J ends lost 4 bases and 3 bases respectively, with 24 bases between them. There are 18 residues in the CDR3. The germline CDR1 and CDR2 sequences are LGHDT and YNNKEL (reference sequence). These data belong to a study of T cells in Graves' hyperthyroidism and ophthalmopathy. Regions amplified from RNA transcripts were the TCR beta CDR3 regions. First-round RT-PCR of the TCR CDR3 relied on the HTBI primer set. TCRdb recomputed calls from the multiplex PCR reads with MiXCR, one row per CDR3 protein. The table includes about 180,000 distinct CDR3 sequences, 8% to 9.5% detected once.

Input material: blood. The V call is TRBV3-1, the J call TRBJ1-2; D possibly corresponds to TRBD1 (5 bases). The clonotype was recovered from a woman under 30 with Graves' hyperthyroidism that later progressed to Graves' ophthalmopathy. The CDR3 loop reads CASSPGTAGDLVDYGYTF. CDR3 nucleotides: TGTGCCAGCAGCCCGGGGACGGCTGGGGATCTCGTCGACTATGGCTACACCTTC.